The rows below give T cell receptor beta chains drawn from one sample of a study of blood T cell repertoires in COVID-19. Generated by immunoSEQ multiplex PCR, the TCRdb table keeps only in-frame clones and is missing some. The table includes some 100,000 clones, approximately 90% detected once. Sequencing input: peripheral blood. These receptors originate from a human donor with acute or convalescent COVID-19. The donor label of this sample is uncertain. Both conserved end residues are part of each CDR3. A D gene is named only where the DNA matches it firmly. The listing skips clone size in some rows; elsewhere it reads once, few, many or a size class.

len	abundance	v_gene	j_gene	d_gene	CDR3aa	CDR3nt
16	-	TRBV14	TRBJ2-2	TRBD1	CASSQGTGGSTGELFF	TGTGCCAGCAGCCAAGGGACAGGGGGGAGCACCGGGGAGCTGTTTTTT
15	-	TRBV21-1	TRBJ2-7	-	CASSAYRGNVPEQYF	TGTGCCAGCAGCGCCTACAGGGGAAACGTCCCCGAGCAGTACTTC
17	-	TRBV7-2	TRBJ1-1	TRBD1	CASSGKVQGSFNTEAFF	TGTGCCAGCAGCGGAAAGGTACAGGGGTCGTTCAACACTGAAGCTTTCTTT
14	-	TRBV7-9	TRBJ1-1	-	CASSFQDSYKAAFF	TGTGCCAGCAGCTTTCAAGACAGCTACAAGGCAGCTTTCTTT
11	-	TRBV2	TRBJ1-4	-	CASSPQEKLFF	TGTGCCAGCAGTCCACAGGAAAAACTGTTTTTT
13	-	TRBV3-1/TRBV3-2	TRBJ2-7	-	CASSRQASYEQYF	TGTGCCAGCAGCCGACAGGCGTCCTACGAGCAGTACTTC
13	-	TRBV19	TRBJ2-1	-	CASVDLTYNEQFF	TGTGCCAGTGTGGACTTAACCTACAATGAGCAGTTCTTC
17	-	TRBV6-2/TRBV6-3	TRBJ2-3	TRBD2	CASSPIISGRARDTQYF	TGTGCCAGCAGTCCCATAATTAGCGGGAGGGCCAGAGATACGCAGTATTTT
15	-	TRBV3-1/TRBV3-2	TRBJ2-2	-	CASRYPGGNTGELFF	TGTGCCAGCAGGTATCCCGGGGGAAACACCGGGGAGCTGTTTTTT
16	-	TRBV28	TRBJ2-5	-	CASSSDSGVVTETQYF	TGTGCCAGCAGTAGTGATTCGGGGGTTGTCACAGAGACCCAGTACTTC
15	-	TRBV13	TRBJ1-2	-	CASSSLAGIVDGYTF	TGTGCCAGCAGCTCCCTGGCAGGGATAGTGGATGGCTACACCTTC
18	-	TRBV9	TRBJ2-1	-	CASSGILSRQGNWDEQFF	TGTGCCAGCAGCGGAATCCTCTCTCGGCAGGGCAACTGGGATGAGCAGTTCTTC
17	few	TRBV28	TRBJ1-4	-	CASAQWTAGATNEKLFF	TGTGCCAGCGCTCAGTGGACAGCCGGGGCGACTAATGAAAAACTGTTTTTT
16	-	TRBV4-2	TRBJ2-2	TRBD1	CASSRSGGQGSGELFF	TGTGCCAGCAGCCGATCGGGGGGACAGGGAAGCGGGGAGCTGTTTTTT
16	-	TRBV28	TRBJ1-1	TRBD1	CASSFEGARGYTEAFF	TGTGCCAGCAGTTTCGAGGGGGCGCGAGGTTACACTGAAGCTTTCTTT
13	-	TRBV5-5	TRBJ2-7	-	CASSGLVSYEQYF	TGTGCCAGCAGCGGCCTCGTCTCCTACGAGCAGTACTTC
15	-	TRBV7-9	TRBJ1-2	-	CASSRPTQGRYGYTF	TGTGCCAGCAGCCGTCCCACACAGGGACGCTATGGCTACACCTTC
14	-	TRBV19	TRBJ2-1	-	CASSIPGADNEQFF	TGTGCCAGTAGTATACCGGGAGCCGACAATGAGCAGTTCTTC
13	-	TRBV29-1	TRBJ2-7	-	CSVNYGQLSEQYF	TGCAGCGTTAACTACGGACAGCTCTCCGAGCAGTACTTC
13	once	TRBV27	TRBJ2-5	-	CASRGGAKETQYF	TGTGCCAGCAGGGGGGGGGCCAAAGAGACCCAGTACTTC
17	-	TRBV28	TRBJ1-5	TRBD1	CASSSYRGRGINQPQHF	TGTGCCAGCAGTTCATACAGGGGGCGAGGAATAAATCAGCCCCAGCATTTT
15	-	TRBV4-2	TRBJ1-1	-	CASSQALGGNTEAFF	TGTGCCAGCAGCCAAGCCCTCGGGGGGAACACTGAAGCTTTCTTT
12	once	TRBV6-2/TRBV6-3	TRBJ1-1	-	CASSFMNTEAFF	TGTGCCAGCAGTTTTATGAACACTGAAGCTTTCTTT
15	-	TRBV28	TRBJ1-1	-	CASSKMEGMNTEAFF	TGTGCCAGCAGCAAGATGGAGGGCATGAACACTGAAGCTTTCTTT
15	-	TRBV7-9	TRBJ2-1	TRBD2	CASSPPGLAPNEQFF	TGTGCCAGCAGCCCACCGGGACTAGCTCCCAATGAGCAGTTCTTC
20	-	TRBV27	TRBJ2-1	TRBD2	CASSLLPLAGVAEPYNEQFF	TGTGCCAGCAGCCTCCTTCCGCTAGCGGGAGTTGCTGAACCTTACAATGAGCAGTTCTTC
13	-	TRBV28	TRBJ2-7	-	CASSSGRRYEQYF	TGTGCCAGCAGTTCGGGCAGGAGGTACGAGCAGTACTTC
21	-	TRBV3-1/TRBV3-2	TRBJ2-1	TRBD2	CASSQDPWDRKREEEGNEQFF	TGTGCCAGCAGCCAAGATCCCTGGGACAGAAAGCGGGAGGAGGAGGGCAATGAGCAGTTCTTC
12	-	TRBV30	TRBJ2-5	-	CAWNRGLQTQYF	TGTGCCTGGAATCGAGGGCTGCAGACCCAGTACTTC
16	-	TRBV7-8	TRBJ2-2	-	CASSPTGARNTGELFF	TGTGCCAGCAGCCCAACAGGAGCGCGGAACACCGGGGAGCTGTTTTTT
11	many	TRBV12-3/TRBV12-4	TRBJ1-1	TRBD1	CASHRGTEAFF	TGTGCCAGCCACAGGGGCACTGAAGCTTTCTTT
14	-	TRBV19	TRBJ2-7	-	CASSMSTSSYEQYF	TGTGCCAGTAGTATGTCAACCAGCTCCTACGAGCAGTACTTC
14	-	TRBV28	TRBJ1-1	-	CASTDMEGRAWAFF	TGTGCCAGCACCGACATGGAGGGCAGGGCGTGGGCTTTCTTT
15	-	TRBV6-1	TRBJ1-2	-	CASSEGAGLDYGYTF	TGTGCCAGCAGTGAAGGGGCAGGGCTTGACTATGGCTACACCTTC
15	-	TRBV7-2	TRBJ2-1	-	CASSLAGGPWNEQFF	TGTGCCAGCAGCTTAGCGGGGGGGCCATGGAATGAGCAGTTCTTC
14	-	TRBV9	TRBJ2-1	-	CASSVGGPINEQFF	TGTGCCAGCAGCGTAGGAGGGCCTATCAATGAGCAGTTCTTC
13	-	TRBV12-3/TRBV12-4	TRBJ2-7	-	CASSLQGWDEQYF	TGTGCCAGCAGTTTGCAGGGGTGGGACGAGCAGTACTTC
12	-	TRBV28	TRBJ1-2	-	CASSIRTVASTF	TGTGCCAGCAGTATACGGACAGTGGCTAGCACCTTC
16	-	TRBV7-2	TRBJ2-3	TRBD2	CASSLIVAGATDTQYF	TGTGCCAGCAGCTTAATCGTAGCGGGGGCCACAGATACGCAGTATTTT
11	-	TRBV20-1	TRBJ1-2	-	CSAGQDYGYTF	TGCAGTGCTGGGCAGGATTATGGCTACACCTTC
15	-	TRBV18	TRBJ2-7	-	CASSPLTSGWDEQYF	TGTGCCAGCTCACCTCTGACTTCCGGGTGGGACGAGCAGTACTTC
12	-	TRBV29-1	TRBJ2-1	TRBD2	CSVTGGAGEQFF	TGCAGCGTTACCGGGGGGGCAGGGGAGCAGTTCTTC
13	-	TRBV7-7	TRBJ2-1	-	CASSLGPNNEQFF	TGTGCCAGCAGCTTAGGGCCGAACAATGAGCAGTTCTTC
15	-	TRBV11-3	TRBJ2-7	TRBD1	CASSEGTGGAHEQYF	TGTGCCAGCAGCGAGGGGACAGGCGGAGCCCACGAGCAGTACTTC
11	-	TRBV30	TRBJ1-1	TRBD1	CAWSGQGEAFF	TGTGCCTGGAGTGGACAGGGAGAAGCTTTCTTT
12	few	TRBV28	TRBJ1-2	-	CASSLAGLIYTF	TGTGCCAGCAGTTTAGCGGGCCTCATCTACACCTTC
14	-	TRBV7-9	TRBJ2-5	-	CASSPAGGAKTQYF	TGTGCCAGCAGCCCCGCCGGAGGTGCTAAGACCCAGTACTTC